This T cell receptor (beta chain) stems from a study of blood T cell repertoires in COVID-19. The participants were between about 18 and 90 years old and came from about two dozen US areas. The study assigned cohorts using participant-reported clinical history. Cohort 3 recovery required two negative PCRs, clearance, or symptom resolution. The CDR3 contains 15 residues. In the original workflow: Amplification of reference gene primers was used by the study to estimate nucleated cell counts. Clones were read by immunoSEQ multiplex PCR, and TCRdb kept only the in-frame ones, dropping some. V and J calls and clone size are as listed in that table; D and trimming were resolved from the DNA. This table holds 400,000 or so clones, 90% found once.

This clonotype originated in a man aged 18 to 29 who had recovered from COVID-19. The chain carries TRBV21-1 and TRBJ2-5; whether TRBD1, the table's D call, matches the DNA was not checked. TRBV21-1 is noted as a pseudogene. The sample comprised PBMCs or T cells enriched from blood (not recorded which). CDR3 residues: CASTRTGEYQETQYF. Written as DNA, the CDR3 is TGTGCCAGCACCAGGACAGGGGAGTACCAAGAGACCCAGTACTTC.